Listed below are T cell receptor beta chains from one sample, sequenced in a study of cytomegalovirus exposure and HLA in healthy donors. Clones were read by immunoSEQ multiplex PCR, and TCRdb kept only the in-frame ones, dropping some. This sample's table reports about 160,000 clones. Sequenced input: PBMCs. These receptors all come from a young man in good health and CMV-seronegative. Each CDR3 is given with its conserved first and last residue. D genes are given only for firm matches.

d_call: NA
v_call: TRBV6-5
j_call: TRBJ2-7
cdr3_nt: TGTGCCAGCAGTTACGATGGCTTCACCTCCGAGCAGTACTTC
cdr3_aa: CASSYDGFTSEQYF

d_call: TRBD2
v_call: TRBV10-1
j_call: TRBJ2-1
cdr3_nt: TGCGCCACCAGGGGGGGTCTAGCGGGAGCAACTGAGCAGTTCTTC
cdr3_aa: CATRGGLAGATEQFF

d_call: TRBD2
v_call: TRBV4-1
j_call: TRBJ2-5
cdr3_nt: TGCGCCAGCAGCCAAGAACGGCTAGCGGGAGTAGAAGAGACCCAGTACTTC
cdr3_aa: CASSQERLAGVEETQYF

d_call: NA
v_call: TRBV6-1
j_call: TRBJ2-1
cdr3_nt: TGTGCCAGCAGTGGCGACCTACTACAGTTCTTC
cdr3_aa: CASSGDLLQFF

d_call: TRBD1
v_call: TRBV5-1
j_call: TRBJ2-6
cdr3_nt: TGCGCCAGCAAAGAGTGGACAGGGGTGAGGTTTGCTGGGGCCAACGTCCTGACTTTC
cdr3_aa: CASKEWTGVRFAGANVLTF

d_call: TRBD1
v_call: TRBV2
j_call: TRBJ2-1
cdr3_nt: TGTGCCAGTTTCGGGACAGGGGGCGCAAAGGTATGGAATGAGCAGTTCTTC
cdr3_aa: CASFGTGGAKVWNEQFF

d_call: NA
v_call: TRBV4-2
j_call: TRBJ1-1
cdr3_nt: TGTGCCAGCAGCCAAGACACCGGGAGGGATACTGAAGCTTTCTTT
cdr3_aa: CASSQDTGRDTEAFF

d_call: TRBD1
v_call: TRBV9
j_call: TRBJ2-6
cdr3_nt: TGTGCCAGCAGCGTCGGGACAGCTCACTCTGGGGCCAACGTCCTGACTTTC
cdr3_aa: CASSVGTAHSGANVLTF

d_call: NA
v_call: TRBV11-2
j_call: TRBJ1-1
cdr3_nt: TGTGCCAGCAGCTTAGGAACAGGGTTCACGTGGACTGAAGCTTTCTTT
cdr3_aa: CASSLGTGFTWTEAFF

d_call: NA
v_call: TRBV5-1
j_call: TRBJ1-1
cdr3_nt: TGCGCCAGCAGTAAGCTGGGGGGGAGGGACACTGAAGCTTTCTTT
cdr3_aa: CASSKLGGRDTEAFF

d_call: TRBD1
v_call: TRBV19
j_call: TRBJ1-2
cdr3_nt: TGTGCCAGTAGTACACCGGGACAGGGGGACTATGGCTACACCTTC
cdr3_aa: CASSTPGQGDYGYTF

d_call: NA
v_call: TRBV30
j_call: TRBJ1-2
cdr3_nt: TGTGCCTGGACCCTACAGGGTTTTGGCTATGGCTACACCTTC
cdr3_aa: CAWTLQGFGYGYTF

d_call: NA
v_call: TRBV28
j_call: TRBJ2-7
cdr3_nt: TGTGCCAGCTTACAGGGAGGGTCCAACTACGAGCAGTACTTC
cdr3_aa: CASLQGGSNYEQYF

d_call: NA
v_call: TRBV27
j_call: TRBJ1-2
cdr3_nt: TGTGCCAGCAGTTTCTCCCCCCCACAGGGACCTTATGGCTACACCTTC
cdr3_aa: CASSFSPPQGPYGYTF

d_call: TRBD1
v_call: TRBV2
j_call: TRBJ2-7
cdr3_nt: TGTGCCAGCAAACGGACAGGGGGTGAGGGCGAGCAGTACTTC
cdr3_aa: CASKRTGGEGEQYF

d_call: TRBD2
v_call: TRBV18
j_call: TRBJ2-7
cdr3_nt: TGTGCCAGCTCACCAAGGGCTACTAGCGGTCTACCTGCGGGCGAGCAGTACTTC
cdr3_aa: CASSPRATSGLPAGEQYF

d_call: NA
v_call: TRBV6-5
j_call: TRBJ1-5
cdr3_nt: TGTGCCAGCAGTTATTCGGGGGGTCGTGGTCAGCCCCAGCATTTT
cdr3_aa: CASSYSGGRGQPQHF

d_call: NA
v_call: TRBV4-1
j_call: TRBJ1-5
cdr3_nt: TGCGCCAGCAGCCAAGATGTGGGGGGACGAGCCGGGAGCAATCAGCCCCAGCATTTT
cdr3_aa: CASSQDVGGRAGSNQPQHF

d_call: TRBD2
v_call: TRBV9
j_call: TRBJ2-4
cdr3_nt: TGTGCCAGCAGCGTCGATGGGAGGGTGGCGGGAGGGCCCTCGAACATCCAGTACTTC
cdr3_aa: CASSVDGRVAGGPSNIQYF

d_call: TRBD2
v_call: TRBV7-9
j_call: TRBJ2-7
cdr3_nt: TGTGCCAGCAGCCGATCGACTAGCGGGCGCGAGCAGTACTTC
cdr3_aa: CASSRSTSGREQYF

d_call: TRBD1
v_call: TRBV5-1
j_call: TRBJ1-2
cdr3_nt: TGCGCCAGCAGCGCCGAGACAGGGGTCAGTGGCTACACCTTC
cdr3_aa: CASSAETGVSGYTF

d_call: TRBD1
v_call: TRBV19
j_call: TRBJ1-5
cdr3_nt: TGTGCCAGTAGCCGGACAGGGCGCCAGGCGGGTAGCAATCAGCCCCAGCATTTT
cdr3_aa: CASSRTGRQAGSNQPQHF

d_call: TRBD1
v_call: TRBV27
j_call: TRBJ1-6
cdr3_nt: TGTGCCAGCAGGCCGGGACAGGAATCTCCACCCCTCCACTTT
cdr3_aa: CASRPGQESPPLHF

d_call: NA
v_call: TRBV7-3
j_call: TRBJ1-1
cdr3_nt: TGTGCCAGCAGCTCCACAAAAAAGTCTGAAGCTTTCTTT
cdr3_aa: CASSSTKKSEAFF

d_call: NA
v_call: TRBV5-5
j_call: TRBJ2-5
cdr3_nt: TGTGCCAGCAGCTTGCAGGGTAGCGAGACCCAGTACTTC
cdr3_aa: CASSLQGSETQYF

d_call: TRBD1
v_call: TRBV10-3
j_call: TRBJ1-5
cdr3_nt: TGTGCCATCAACCCGGGACAGGGGGATCAGCCCCAGCATTTT
cdr3_aa: CAINPGQGDQPQHF

d_call: NA
v_call: TRBV7-9
j_call: TRBJ2-7
cdr3_nt: TGTGCCGCTGAGCCGCAGGGCCCCTACGAGCAGTACTTC
cdr3_aa: CAAEPQGPYEQYF

d_call: NA
v_call: TRBV4-3
j_call: TRBJ2-2
cdr3_nt: TGCGCCAGCAGCCCTTTCCCCGGGACAGGGGGGGTAGCGGGAGGGACCGGGGAGCTGTTTTTT
cdr3_aa: CASSPFPGTGGVAGGTGELFF

d_call: NA
v_call: TRBV2
j_call: TRBJ1-5
cdr3_nt: TGTGCCAGCAGTGAGGGCTATCAGCCCCAGCATTTT
cdr3_aa: CASSEGYQPQHF

d_call: NA
v_call: TRBV19
j_call: TRBJ2-5
cdr3_nt: TGTGCCAGTAGTATGGTCGTCGCGAGAGACCAAGAGACCCAGTACTTC
cdr3_aa: CASSMVVARDQETQYF

d_call: TRBD2
v_call: TRBV7-6
j_call: TRBJ2-1
cdr3_nt: TGTGCCAGCAGCGTCACTAGCGGAATCCACAATGAGCAGTTCTTC
cdr3_aa: CASSVTSGIHNEQFF

d_call: NA
v_call: TRBV28
j_call: TRBJ2-7
cdr3_nt: TGTGCCAGCAGTTTATGGGCAGGTTCCTACGAGCAGTACTTC
cdr3_aa: CASSLWAGSYEQYF

d_call: TRBD1
v_call: TRBV6-1
j_call: TRBJ1-2
cdr3_nt: TGTGCCAGCAGTGAACGGGACAGGCTCCTATTTAACTATGGCTACACCTTC
cdr3_aa: CASSERDRLLFNYGYTF

d_call: NA
v_call: TRBV25-1
j_call: TRBJ1-3
cdr3_nt: TGTGCCAGCAGTGAATGGACTACTGGAAACACCATATATTTT
cdr3_aa: CASSEWTTGNTIYF

d_call: TRBD1
v_call: TRBV5-1
j_call: TRBJ2-7
cdr3_nt: TGCGCCAGCAGCTCCGGGACAGGCCTCTCCTACGAGCAGTACTTC
cdr3_aa: CASSSGTGLSYEQYF